The source of this T cell receptor (beta chain) is a study of CD8 T cells in ankylosing spondylitis. Findings of the study overall: Seemingly distinctive of ankylosing spondylitis blood was a TCR beta motif formed by eight highly homologous variants. Disease-associated clonotypes exhibited CD8+ identity and were relatively infrequent in peripheral blood.

MiXCR, run by TCRdb on the 5' RACE reads, gives a single entry per CDR3 protein. The sample shows approximately 500,000 distinct CDR3 sequences, over 9.5% of them seen only once. In its sample, this clonotype was seen a few times. Its cognate antigen is unknown. The V segment lost 4 bases and the J segment 6 bases; nucleotides outside the gene matches: 10. The V gene's germline CDR1 is DFQATT and CDR2 SNEGSKA (reference sequence). This CDR3 is 15 amino acids long. The sequencing input was blood, either unsorted or a sorted T cell fraction (not recorded which). V is TRBV20-1 and J is TRBJ2-5, with 11 bases fitting TRBD2. This TCR was recovered from a male donor with ankylosing spondylitis. CDR3: CSATRLAGSPKTQYF. The CDR3 DNA is TGCAGTGCTACTCGACTAGCGGGGAGTCCGAAGACCCAGTACTTC.